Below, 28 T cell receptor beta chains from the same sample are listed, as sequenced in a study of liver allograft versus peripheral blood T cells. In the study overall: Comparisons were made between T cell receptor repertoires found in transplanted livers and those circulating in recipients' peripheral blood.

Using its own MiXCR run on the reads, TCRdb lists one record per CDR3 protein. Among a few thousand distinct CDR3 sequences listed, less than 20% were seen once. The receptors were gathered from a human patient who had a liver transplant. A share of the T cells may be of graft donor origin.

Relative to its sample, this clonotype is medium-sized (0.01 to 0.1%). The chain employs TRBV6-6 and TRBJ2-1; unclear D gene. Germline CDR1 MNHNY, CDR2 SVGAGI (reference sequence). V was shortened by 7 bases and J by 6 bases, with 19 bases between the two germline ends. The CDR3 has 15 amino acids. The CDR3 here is CASTNSRLQTNEQFF. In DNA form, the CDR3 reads TGTGCCAGCACCAACTCCCGACTTCAAACCAATGAGCAGTTCTTC.

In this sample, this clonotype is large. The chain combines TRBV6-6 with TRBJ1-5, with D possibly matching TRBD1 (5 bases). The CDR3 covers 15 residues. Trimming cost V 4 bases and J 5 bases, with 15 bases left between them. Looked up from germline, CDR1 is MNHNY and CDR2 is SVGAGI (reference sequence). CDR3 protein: CASSSVAVGDQPQHF. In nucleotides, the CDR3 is TGTGCCAGCAGTTCGGTCGCCGTGGGGGATCAGCCCCAGCATTTT.

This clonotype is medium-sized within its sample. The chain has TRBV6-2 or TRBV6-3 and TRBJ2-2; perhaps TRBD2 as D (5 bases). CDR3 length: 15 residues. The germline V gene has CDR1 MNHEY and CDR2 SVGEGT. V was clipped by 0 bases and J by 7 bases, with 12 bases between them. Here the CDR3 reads CASSYSLEDLGELFF. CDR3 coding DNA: TGTGCCAGCAGTTACTCACTGGAGGACCTCGGGGAGCTGTTTTTT.

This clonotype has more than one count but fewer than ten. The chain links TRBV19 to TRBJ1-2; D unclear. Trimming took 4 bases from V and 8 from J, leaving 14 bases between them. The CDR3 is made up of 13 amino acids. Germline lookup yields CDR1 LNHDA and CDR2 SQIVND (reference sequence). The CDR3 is CASSSGGIEGYTF. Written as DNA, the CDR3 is TGTGCCAGTAGTAGCGGAGGGATAGAGGGCTACACCTTC.

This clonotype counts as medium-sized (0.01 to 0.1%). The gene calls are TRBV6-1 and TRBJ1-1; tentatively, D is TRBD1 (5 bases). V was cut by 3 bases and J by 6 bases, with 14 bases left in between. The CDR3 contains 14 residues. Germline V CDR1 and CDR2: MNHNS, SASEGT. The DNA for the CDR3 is TGTGCCAGCAGTGAGGGGGGGGTAGGGGCTGAAGCTTTCTTT. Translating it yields CASSEGGVGAEAFF.

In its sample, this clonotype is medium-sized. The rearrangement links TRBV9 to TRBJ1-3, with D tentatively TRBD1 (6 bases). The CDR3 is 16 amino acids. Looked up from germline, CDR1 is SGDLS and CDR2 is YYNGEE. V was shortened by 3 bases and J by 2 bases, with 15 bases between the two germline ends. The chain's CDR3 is CASSAVEGGAGNTIYF. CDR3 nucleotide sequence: TGTGCCAGCAGCGCGGTCGAGGGGGGTGCTGGAAACACCATATATTTT.

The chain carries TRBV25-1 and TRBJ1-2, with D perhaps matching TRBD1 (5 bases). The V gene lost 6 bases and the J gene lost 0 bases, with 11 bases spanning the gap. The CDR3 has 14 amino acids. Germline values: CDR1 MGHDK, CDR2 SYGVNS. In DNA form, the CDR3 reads TGTGCCAGCAGCACCCGGGGGACTAACTATGGCTACACCTTC. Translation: CASSTRGTNYGYTF.

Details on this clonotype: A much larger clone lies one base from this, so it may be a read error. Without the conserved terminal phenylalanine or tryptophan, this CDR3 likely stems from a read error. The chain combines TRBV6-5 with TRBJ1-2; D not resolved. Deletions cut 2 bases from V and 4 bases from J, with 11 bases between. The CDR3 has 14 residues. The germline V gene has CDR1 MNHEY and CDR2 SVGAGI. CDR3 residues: CASSYETAPYGYTI. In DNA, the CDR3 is TGTGCCAGCAGTTACGAAACAGCACCCTATGGCTACACCATC.

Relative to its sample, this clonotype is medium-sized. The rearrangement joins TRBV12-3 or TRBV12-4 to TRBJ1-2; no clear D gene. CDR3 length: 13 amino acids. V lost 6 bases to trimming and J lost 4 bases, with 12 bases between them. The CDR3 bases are TGTGCCAGCAGCCCCGGGAGGGTCTATGGCTACACCTTC. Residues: CASSPGRVYGYTF.

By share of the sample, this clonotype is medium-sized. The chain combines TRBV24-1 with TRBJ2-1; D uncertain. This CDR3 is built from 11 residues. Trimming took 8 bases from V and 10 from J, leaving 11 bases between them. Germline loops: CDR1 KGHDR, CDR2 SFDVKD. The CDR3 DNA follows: TGTGCCACCACGTCAGACGGGGAGCAGTTCTTC. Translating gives CATTSDGEQFF.

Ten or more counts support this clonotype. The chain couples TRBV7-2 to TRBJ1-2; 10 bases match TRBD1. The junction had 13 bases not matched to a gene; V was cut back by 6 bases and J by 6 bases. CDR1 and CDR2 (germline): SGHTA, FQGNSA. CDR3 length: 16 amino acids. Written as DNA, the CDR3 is TGTGCCAGCAGTTCACTCGAGACCGGGACAGGGGATGGCTACACCTTC. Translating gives CASSSLETGTGDGYTF.

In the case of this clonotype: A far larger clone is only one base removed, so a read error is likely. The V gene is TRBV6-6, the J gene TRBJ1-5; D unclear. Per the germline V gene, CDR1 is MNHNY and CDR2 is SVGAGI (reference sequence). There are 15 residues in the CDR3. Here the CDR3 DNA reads TGTGCCAGCAGTTACTCGACTGAGGGCAATCAGCCCCAGCAATTT. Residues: CASSYSTEGNQPQQF.

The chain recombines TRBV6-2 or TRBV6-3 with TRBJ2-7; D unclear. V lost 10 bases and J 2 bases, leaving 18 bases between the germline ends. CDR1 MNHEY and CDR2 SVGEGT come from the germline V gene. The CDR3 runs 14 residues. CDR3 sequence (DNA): TGTGCCACCTCGACGGTCGACACCCCCTACGAGCAGTACTTC. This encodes CATSTVDTPYEQYF.

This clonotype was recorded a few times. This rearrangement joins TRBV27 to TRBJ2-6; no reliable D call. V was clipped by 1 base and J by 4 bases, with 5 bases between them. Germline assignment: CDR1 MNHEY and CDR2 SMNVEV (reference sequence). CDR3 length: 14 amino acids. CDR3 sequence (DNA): TGTGCCAGCAGTTTATTCGGCGGGGCCAACGTCCTGACTTTC. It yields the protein CASSLFGGANVLTF.

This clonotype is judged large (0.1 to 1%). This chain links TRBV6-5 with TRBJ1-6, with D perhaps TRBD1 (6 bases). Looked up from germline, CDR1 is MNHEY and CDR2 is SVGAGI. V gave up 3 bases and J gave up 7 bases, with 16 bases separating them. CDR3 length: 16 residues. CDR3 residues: CASSYAPDRMNSPLHF. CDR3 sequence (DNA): TGTGCCAGCAGTTATGCACCGGACAGAATGAATTCACCCCTCCACTTT.

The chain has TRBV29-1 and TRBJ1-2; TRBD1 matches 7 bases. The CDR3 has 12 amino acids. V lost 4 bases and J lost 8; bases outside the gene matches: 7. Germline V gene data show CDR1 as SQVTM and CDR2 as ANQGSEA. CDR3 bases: TGCAGCGTTGGGACAGGACCGAAGGGCTACACCTTC. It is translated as CSVGTGPKGYTF.

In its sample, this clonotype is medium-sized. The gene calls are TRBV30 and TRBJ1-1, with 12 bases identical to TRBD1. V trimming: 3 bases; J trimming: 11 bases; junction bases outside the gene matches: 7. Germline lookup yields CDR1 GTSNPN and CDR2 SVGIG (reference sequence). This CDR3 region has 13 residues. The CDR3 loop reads CAWRGQGAREAFF. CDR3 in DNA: TGTGCCTGGAGGGGACAGGGGGCCAGGGAGGCTTTCTTT.

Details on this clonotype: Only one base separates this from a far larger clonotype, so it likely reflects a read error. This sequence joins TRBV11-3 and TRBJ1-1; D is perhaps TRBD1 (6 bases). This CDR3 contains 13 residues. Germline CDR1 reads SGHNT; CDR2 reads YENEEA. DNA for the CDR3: TGTGCCAGTAGCCCCCAGGGGACCACTGAAGCTTACTTT. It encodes CASSPQGTTEAYF.

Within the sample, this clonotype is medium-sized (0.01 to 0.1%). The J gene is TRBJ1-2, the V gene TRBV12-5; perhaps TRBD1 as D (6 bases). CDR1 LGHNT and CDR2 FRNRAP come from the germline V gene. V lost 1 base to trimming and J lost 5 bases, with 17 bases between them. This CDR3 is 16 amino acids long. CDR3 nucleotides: TGTGCTAGTGGTTTGGCCCTTCATAAGGGGGGATATGGCTACACCTTC. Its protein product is CASGLALHKGGYGYTF.

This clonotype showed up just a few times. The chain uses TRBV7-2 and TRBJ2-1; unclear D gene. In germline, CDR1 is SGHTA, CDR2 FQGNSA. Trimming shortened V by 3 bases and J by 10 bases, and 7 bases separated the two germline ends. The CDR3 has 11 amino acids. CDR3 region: CASSFSREQFF. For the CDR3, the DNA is TGTGCCAGCAGCTTTAGTCGGGAGCAGTTCTTC.

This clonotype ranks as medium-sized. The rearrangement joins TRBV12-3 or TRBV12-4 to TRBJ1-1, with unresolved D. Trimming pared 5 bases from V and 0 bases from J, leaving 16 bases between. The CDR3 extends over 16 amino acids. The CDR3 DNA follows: TGTGCCAGCAGTCCCCCTCCCTGGGTGATGAACACTGAAGCTTTCTTT. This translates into CASSPPPWVMNTEAFF.

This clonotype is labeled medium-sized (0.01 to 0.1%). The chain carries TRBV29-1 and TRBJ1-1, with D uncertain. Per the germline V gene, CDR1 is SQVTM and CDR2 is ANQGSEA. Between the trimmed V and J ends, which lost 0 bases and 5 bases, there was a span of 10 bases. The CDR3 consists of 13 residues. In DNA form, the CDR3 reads TGCAGCGTTGAAGAGTGGTATGGGACTGAAGCTTTCTTT. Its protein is CSVEEWYGTEAFF.

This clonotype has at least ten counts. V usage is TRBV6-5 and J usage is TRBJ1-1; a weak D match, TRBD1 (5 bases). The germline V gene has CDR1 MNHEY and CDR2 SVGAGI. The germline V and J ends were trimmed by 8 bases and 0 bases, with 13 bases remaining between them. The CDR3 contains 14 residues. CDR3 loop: CASRWGEMNTEAFF. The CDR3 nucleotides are TGTGCCAGCCGATGGGGGGAAATGAACACTGAAGCTTTCTTT.

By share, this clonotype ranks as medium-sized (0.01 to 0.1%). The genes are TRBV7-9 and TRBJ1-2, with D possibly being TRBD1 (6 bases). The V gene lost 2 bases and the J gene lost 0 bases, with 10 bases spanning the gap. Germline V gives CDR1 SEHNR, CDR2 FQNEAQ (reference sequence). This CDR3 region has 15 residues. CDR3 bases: TGTGCCAGCAGCTTACCTGGGACACCTAACTATGGCTACACCTTC. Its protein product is CASSLPGTPNYGYTF. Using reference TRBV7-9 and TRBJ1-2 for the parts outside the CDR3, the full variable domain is DTGVSQNPRHKITKRGQNVTFRCDPISEHNRLYWYRQTLGQGPEFLTYFQNEAQLEKSRLLSDRFSAERPKGSFSTLEIQRTEQGDSAMYLCASSLPGTPNYGYTFGSGTRLTVV.

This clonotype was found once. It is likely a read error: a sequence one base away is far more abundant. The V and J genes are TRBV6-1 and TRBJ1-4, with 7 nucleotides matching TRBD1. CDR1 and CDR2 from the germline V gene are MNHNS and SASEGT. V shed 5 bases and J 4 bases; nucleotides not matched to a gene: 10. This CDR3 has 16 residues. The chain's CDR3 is CASSYHRTGVNEKLFF. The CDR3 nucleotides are TGTGCCAGCAGTTACCACCGGACAGGAGTTAATGAAAAACTGTTTTTT.

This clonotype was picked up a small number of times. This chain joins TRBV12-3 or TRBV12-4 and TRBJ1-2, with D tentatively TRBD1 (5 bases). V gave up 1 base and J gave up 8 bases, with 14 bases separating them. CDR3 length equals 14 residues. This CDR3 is CASSLGGTLGGYTF. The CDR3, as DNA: TGTGCCAGCAGTTTAGGGGGGACTCTAGGGGGCTACACCTTC.

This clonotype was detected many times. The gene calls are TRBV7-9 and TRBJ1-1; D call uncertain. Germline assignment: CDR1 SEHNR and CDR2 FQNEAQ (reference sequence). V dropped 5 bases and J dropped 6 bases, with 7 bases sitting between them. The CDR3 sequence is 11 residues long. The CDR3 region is CASSPGAEAFF. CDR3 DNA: TGTGCCAGCAGCCCCGGCGCTGAAGCTTTCTTT.

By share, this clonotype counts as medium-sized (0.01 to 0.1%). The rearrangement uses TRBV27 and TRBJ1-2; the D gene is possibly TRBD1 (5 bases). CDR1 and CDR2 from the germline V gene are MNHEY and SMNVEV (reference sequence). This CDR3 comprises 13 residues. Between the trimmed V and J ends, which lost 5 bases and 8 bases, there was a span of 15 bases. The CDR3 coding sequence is TGTGCCAGCAGTGGGGGACGGGCTGGAGGCTACACCTTC. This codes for CASSGGRAGGYTF.